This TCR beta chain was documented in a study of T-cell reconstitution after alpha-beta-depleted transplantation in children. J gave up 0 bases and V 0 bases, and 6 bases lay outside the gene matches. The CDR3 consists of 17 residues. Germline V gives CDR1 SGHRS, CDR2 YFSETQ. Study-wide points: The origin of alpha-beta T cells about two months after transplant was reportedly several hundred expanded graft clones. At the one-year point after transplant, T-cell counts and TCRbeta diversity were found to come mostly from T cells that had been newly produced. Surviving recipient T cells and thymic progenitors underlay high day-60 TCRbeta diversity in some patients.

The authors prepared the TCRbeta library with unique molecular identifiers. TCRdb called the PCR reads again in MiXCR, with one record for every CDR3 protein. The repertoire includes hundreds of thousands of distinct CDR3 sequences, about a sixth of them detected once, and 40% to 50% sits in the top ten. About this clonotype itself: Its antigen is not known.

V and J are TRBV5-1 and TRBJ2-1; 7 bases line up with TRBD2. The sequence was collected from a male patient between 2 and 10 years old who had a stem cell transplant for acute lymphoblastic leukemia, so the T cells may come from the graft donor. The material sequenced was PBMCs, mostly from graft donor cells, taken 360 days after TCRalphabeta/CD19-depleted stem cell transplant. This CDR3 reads CASSLVQAGSSYNEQFF. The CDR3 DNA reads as TGCGCCAGCAGCTTGGTACAAGCGGGGAGCTCCTACAATGAGCAGTTCTTC.